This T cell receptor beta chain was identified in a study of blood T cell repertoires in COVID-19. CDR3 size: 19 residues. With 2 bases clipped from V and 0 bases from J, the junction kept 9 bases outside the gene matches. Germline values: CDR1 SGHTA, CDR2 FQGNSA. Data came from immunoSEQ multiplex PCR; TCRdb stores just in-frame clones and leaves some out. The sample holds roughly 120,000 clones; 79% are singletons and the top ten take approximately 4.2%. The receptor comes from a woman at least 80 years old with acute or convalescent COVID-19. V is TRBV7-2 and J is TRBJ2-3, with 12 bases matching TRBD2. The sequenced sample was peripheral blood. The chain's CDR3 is CASSLRLAGARSSTDTQYF. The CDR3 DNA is TGTGCCAGCAGCTTAAGACTAGCGGGGGCTCGATCTAGCACAGATACGCAGTATTTT.